These 10 T cell receptor beta chains originate from one sample sequenced in a study of T cell responses to AZD1222 COVID-19 vaccine. The repertoire was sequenced with immunoSEQ multiplex PCR; TCRdb's copy has only in-frame clones and lacks some. The sample yields tens of thousands of clones, roughly nine tenths seen once. Sample: peripheral blood, taken on day 0 of AZD1222 vaccination. These TCRs come from an adult in good health.

The V gene is TRBV14, the J gene TRBJ2-2; D gene unclear. The CDR3 spans 13 residues. Trimming cost V 0 bases and J 5 bases, with 4 bases left between them. Germline CDR1 SGHDN, CDR2 FVKESK. Written as DNA, the CDR3 is TGTGCCAGCAGCCAAGACAGAACCGGGGAGCTGTTTTTT. As protein: CASSQDRTGELFF.

The chain is built from TRBV2 and TRBJ1-1, with D unresolved. This CDR3 contains 15 residues. Germline V CDR1 and CDR2: SNHLY, FYNNEI. Trimming removed 1 base from V and 0 bases from J, with 9 bases in between. The CDR3 nucleotides read TGTGCCAGCAGTGAAGGGCATAGATTGAACACTGAAGCTTTCTTT. Encoded protein: CASSEGHRLNTEAFF.

V and J are TRBV28 and TRBJ1-1, with TRBD1 identical over 7 bases. In germline, CDR1 is MDHEN, CDR2 SYDVKM. V lost 7 bases and J lost 4; bases outside the gene matches: 9. This CDR3 region has 14 residues. The CDR3 reads CASTRIQGITEAFF. CDR3 sequence (DNA): TGTGCCAGCACTCGGATACAGGGGATCACTGAAGCTTTCTTT.

This clone was observed a single time. For the CDR3, the DNA is TGCGCCAGCGCACCGGGACAGAGCACAGATACGCAGTATTTT. Translation: CASAPGQSTDTQYF. The chain links TRBV5-1 to TRBJ2-3, with TRBD1 matching 7 bases. After removal of 7 bases from V and 0 bases from J, the junction contained 5 bases not matched to a gene. The CDR3 is 14 amino acids. CDR1 is SGHRS and CDR2 is YFSETQ in the germline V gene.

V usage is TRBV9 and J usage is TRBJ1-3, with D possibly matching TRBD1 (5 bases). Trimming removed 4 bases at V and 2 bases at J, with 10 bases between. The germline CDR1 and CDR2 sequences are SGDLS and YYNGEE. CDR3 length equals 14 residues. This CDR3 is CASSPGTAGNTIYF. CDR3 nucleotides: TGTGCCAGCAGCCCTGGGACCGCTGGAAACACCATATATTTT.

This chain joins TRBV3-1 (or the pseudogene TRBV3-2) and TRBJ2-1; 7 bases fit TRBD2. The length of the CDR3 is 13 residues. Germline CDR1 reads LGHDT; CDR2 reads YNNKEL (reference sequence). V gave up 3 bases and J gave up 14 bases; unmatched junction bases: 10. CDR3: CASSQQGAGEEFF. The CDR3 nucleotides are TGTGCCAGCAGCCAGCAAGGGGCGGGAGAGGAGTTCTTC.

The chain employs TRBV20-1 and TRBJ2-7; weak D call: TRBD1 (5 bases). This CDR3 has 11 residues. Germline CDR1 DFQATT, CDR2 SNEGSKA (reference sequence). The V end lost 8 bases, the J end lost 9 bases, and 17 bases lay between the germline ends. The CDR3 reads CSHDAGLAQYF. The DNA for the CDR3 is TGCAGTCACGACGCAGGGTTGGCGCAGTACTTC.

V gene TRBV5-4 combines with J gene TRBJ1-2, with 10 bases fitting TRBD1. J lost 7 bases, V lost 5 bases, and 5 bases had no gene match. The CDR3 covers 13 residues. Per germline, CDR1 SGHNT and CDR2 YYREEE (reference sequence). CDR3 loop: CASRSTGGPGYTF. CDR3 in DNA: TGTGCCAGCAGGTCGACAGGGGGCCCTGGCTACACCTTC.

The V gene is TRBV20-1, the J gene TRBJ1-2; D remains unclear. V lost 5 bases, J lost 2 bases, and 6 bases lay in between. The CDR3 extends over 11 amino acids. Per germline, CDR1 DFQATT and CDR2 SNEGSKA (reference sequence). DNA for the CDR3: TGCAGTGCTTCGATCAACTATGGCTACACCTTC. This gives the protein CSASINYGYTF.

The chain is built from TRBV7-9 and TRBJ1-1; 7 nucleotides line up with TRBD1. The germline V gene encodes CDR1 SEHNR and CDR2 FQNEAQ (reference sequence). The CDR3 runs 15 residues. V was pared by 3 bases and J by 1 base, with 5 bases of the junction left unmatched. CDR3 protein: CASSLSGTANTEAFF. CDR3 coding DNA: TGTGCCAGCAGCTTGTCCGGGACAGCGAACACTGAAGCTTTCTTT.